The 8 T cell receptor beta chains below were found in one sample sequenced in a study of blood T cell repertoires in COVID-19. This table comes from immunoSEQ multiplex PCR, and its TCRdb copy is limited to in-frame clones, with some not included. Here the sample spans more than 400,000 clones, 90% being singletons. Material: PBMCs or T cells enriched from blood (not recorded which). The receptors stem from a man between 18 and 29 years old who had recovered from COVID-19.

The chain carries TRBV5-4 and TRBJ1-1, with a weak D call TRBD1 (6 bases). CDR3 size: 15 residues. Germline V gives CDR1 SGHNT, CDR2 YYREEE (reference sequence). V lost 4 bases, J lost 1 base, and 14 bases lay in between. The CDR3 coding sequence is TGTGCCAGCAGCCCAACAGGACAGCCGAACACTGAAGCTTTCTTT. This gives the protein CASSPTGQPNTEAFF.

V usage is TRBV19 and J usage is TRBJ1-1, with D uncertain. The CDR3 extends over 13 amino acids. The V gene's germline CDR1 is LNHDA and CDR2 SQIVND (reference sequence). Trimming took 4 bases from V and 3 from J, leaving 9 bases between them. The DNA for the CDR3 is TGTGCCAGTAGTACCCAGACTGACACTGAAGCTTTCTTT. Protein sequence: CASSTQTDTEAFF.

The J gene is TRBJ1-5, the V gene TRBV7-3; a possible D gene is TRBD1 (5 bases). With 3 bases removed from V and 6 bases from J, the gap between germline ends came to 12 bases. CDR1 is SGHTA and CDR2 is FQGTGA in the germline V gene. The CDR3 sequence is 14 residues long. The CDR3 sequence: CASSLGPGSQPQHF. In DNA, the CDR3 is TGTGCCAGCAGCTTGGGGCCAGGTTCTCAGCCCCAGCATTTT.

This chain connects TRBV2 to TRBJ2-7, with D perhaps matching TRBD1 (6 bases). Looked up from germline, CDR1 is SNHLY and CDR2 is FYNNEI. The CDR3 runs 14 residues. V lost 4 bases to trimming and J lost 1 base, with 11 bases between them. The CDR3 nucleotides are TGTGCCAGCAGTGGGGGACACGGTTCCTACGAGCAGTACTTC. Its protein is CASSGGHGSYEQYF.

The chain has TRBV11-2 and TRBJ1-3, with D hard to call. This CDR3 contains 13 residues. V was pared by 8 bases and J by 7 bases, with 15 bases between. Germline values: CDR1 SGHAT, CDR2 FQNNGV. The CDR3 reads CASGLSTANTIYF. For the CDR3, the DNA is TGTGCCAGCGGGCTCTCCACCGCCAACACCATATATTTT.

The chain joins TRBV9 to TRBJ1-5, with D unclear. With 2 bases removed from V and 6 bases from J, the gap between germline ends came to 9 bases. CDR3 length equals 13 residues. Germline CDR1 is SGDLS and CDR2 is YYNGEE. The chain's CDR3 is CASSVAPGQPQHF. The DNA for the CDR3 is TGTGCCAGCAGCGTCGCCCCAGGTCAGCCCCAGCATTTT.

The chain joins TRBV27 to TRBJ2-1; 8 nucleotides agree with TRBD1. This CDR3 is built from 16 residues. Germline V gene sequence: CDR1 MNHEY, CDR2 SMNVEV (reference sequence). Trimming took 6 bases from V and 9 from J; bases not matched to a gene: 16. CDR3 sequence reads: CASRRSGTGSSGEQFF. The CDR3 DNA follows: TGTGCCAGCAGGAGGTCCGGGACAGGATCGAGTGGTGAGCAGTTCTTC.

The V gene is TRBV19, the J gene TRBJ1-5; tentatively, D is TRBD1 (6 bases). The CDR3 length is 14 residues. The V end lost 5 bases, the J end lost 4 bases, and 12 bases lay between the germline ends. Germline-derived CDR1 and CDR2 are LNHDA and SQIVND (reference sequence). CDR3 residues: CASSVPGANQPQHF. Here the CDR3 DNA reads TGTGCCAGTAGTGTGCCAGGGGCGAATCAGCCCCAGCATTTT. Full variable domain (missing parts from reference TRBV19 and TRBJ1-5): DGGITQSPKYLFRKEGQNVTLSCEQNLNHDAMYWYRQDPGQGLRLIYYSQIVNDFQKGDIAEGYSVSREKKESFPLTVTSAQKNPTAFYLCASSVPGANQPQHFGDGTRLSIL.